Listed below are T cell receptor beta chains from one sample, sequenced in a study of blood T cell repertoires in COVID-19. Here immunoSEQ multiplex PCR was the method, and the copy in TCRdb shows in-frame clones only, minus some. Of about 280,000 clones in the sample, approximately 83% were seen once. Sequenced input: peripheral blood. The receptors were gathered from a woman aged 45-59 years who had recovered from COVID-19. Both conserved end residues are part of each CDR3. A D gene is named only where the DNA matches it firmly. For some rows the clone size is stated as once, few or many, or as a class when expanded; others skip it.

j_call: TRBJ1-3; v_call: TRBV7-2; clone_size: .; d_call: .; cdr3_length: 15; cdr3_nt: TGTGCCAGCAGCTTAGTGGCAGGGGCTGGAAACACCATATATTTT; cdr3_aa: CASSLVAGAGNTIYF
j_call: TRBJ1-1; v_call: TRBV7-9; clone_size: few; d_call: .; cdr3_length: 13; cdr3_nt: TGTGCCAGCAGCTTAGACAGAAACGCTGAAGCTTTCTTT; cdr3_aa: CASSLDRNAEAFF
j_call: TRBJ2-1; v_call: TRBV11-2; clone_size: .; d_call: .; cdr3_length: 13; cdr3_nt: TGTGCCAGCAGCTTAGATGGGCGGGATGAGCAGTTCTTC; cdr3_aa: CASSLDGRDEQFF
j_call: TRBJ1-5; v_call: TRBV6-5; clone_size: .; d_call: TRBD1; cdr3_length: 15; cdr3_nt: TGTGCCAGCTCCCGGGACAGGGCTGAGGGACAGCCCCAGCATTTT; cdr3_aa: CASSRDRAEGQPQHF
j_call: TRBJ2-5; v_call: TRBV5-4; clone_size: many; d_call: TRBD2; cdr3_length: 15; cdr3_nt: TGTGCCAGCAGTGGGCGGGGGGAAAGACAAGAGACCCAGTACTTC; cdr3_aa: CASSGRGERQETQYF
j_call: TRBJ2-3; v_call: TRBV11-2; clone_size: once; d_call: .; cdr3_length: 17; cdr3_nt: TGTGCCAGCAGCTTAGTTCCGCCCGGGGTTAGCACAGATACGCAGTATTTT; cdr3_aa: CASSLVPPGVSTDTQYF
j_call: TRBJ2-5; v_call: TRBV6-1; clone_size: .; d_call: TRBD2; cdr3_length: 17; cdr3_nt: TGTGCCAGCAGTGAACTAGCGGGGGGTACCACCTGGGAGACCCAGTACTTC; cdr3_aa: CASSELAGGTTWETQYF
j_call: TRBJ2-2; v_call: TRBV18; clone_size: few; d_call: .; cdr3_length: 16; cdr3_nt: TGTGCCAGCTCACCACCCAGGGGTGTGAACACCGGGGAGCTGTTTTTT; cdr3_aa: CASSPPRGVNTGELFF
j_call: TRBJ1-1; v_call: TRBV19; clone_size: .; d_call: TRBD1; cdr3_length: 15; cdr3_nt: TGTGCCAGTAGCCTATCCGGACAGGGTTACACTGAAGCTTTCTTT; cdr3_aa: CASSLSGQGYTEAFF
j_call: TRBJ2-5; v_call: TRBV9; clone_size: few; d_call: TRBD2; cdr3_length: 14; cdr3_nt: TGTGCCAGCAGCGCCCTAGCGGGAGTAGAGACCCAGTACTTC; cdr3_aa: CASSALAGVETQYF
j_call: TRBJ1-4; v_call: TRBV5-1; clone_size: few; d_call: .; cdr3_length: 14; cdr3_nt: TGCGCCAGCAGCTTTCCAGGGGACGAGAGAAAAACTGTTTTT; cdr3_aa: CASSFPGDERKTVF
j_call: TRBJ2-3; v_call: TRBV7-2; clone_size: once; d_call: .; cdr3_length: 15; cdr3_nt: TGTGCCAGCAGCTTAGGAAAGCCTAGCACAGATACGCAGTATTTT; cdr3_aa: CASSLGKPSTDTQYF
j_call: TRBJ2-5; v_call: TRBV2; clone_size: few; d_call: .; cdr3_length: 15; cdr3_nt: TGTGCCAGCAGTGAAGCGGGGGGGCGGCAAGAGACCCAGTACTTC; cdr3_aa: CASSEAGGRQETQYF
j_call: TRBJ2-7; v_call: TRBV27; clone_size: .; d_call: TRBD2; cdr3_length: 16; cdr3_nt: TGTGCCAGCAGTCAAATAAGCGGGGTGAGCTCCTACGAGCAGTACTTC; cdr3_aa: CASSQISGVSSYEQYF
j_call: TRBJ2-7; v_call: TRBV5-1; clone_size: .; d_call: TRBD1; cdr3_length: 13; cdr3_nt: TGCGCCAGCAGCTTCGAACAGGGGAGCGAGCAGTACTTC; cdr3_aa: CASSFEQGSEQYF
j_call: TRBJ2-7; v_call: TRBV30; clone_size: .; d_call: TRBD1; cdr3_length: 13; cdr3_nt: TGTGCCTGGTCCGGGACAGGGTCCTACGAGCAGTACTTC; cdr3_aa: CAWSGTGSYEQYF
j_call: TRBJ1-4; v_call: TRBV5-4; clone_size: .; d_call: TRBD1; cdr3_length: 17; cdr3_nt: TGTGCCAGCAGCCTCACCCCGACAGGGGCAACTAATGAAAAACTGTTTTTT; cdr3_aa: CASSLTPTGATNEKLFF
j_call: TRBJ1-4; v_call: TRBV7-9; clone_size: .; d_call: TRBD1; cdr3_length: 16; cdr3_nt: TGTGCCAGCAGCCCCTTCAGGGGGCGGGCGTATGAAAAACTGTTTTTT; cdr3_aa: CASSPFRGRAYEKLFF
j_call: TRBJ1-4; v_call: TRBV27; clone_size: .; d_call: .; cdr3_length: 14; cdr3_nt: TGTGCCAGCAGTTACGGGTCGAGTAATGAAAAACTGTTTTTT; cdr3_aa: CASSYGSSNEKLFF
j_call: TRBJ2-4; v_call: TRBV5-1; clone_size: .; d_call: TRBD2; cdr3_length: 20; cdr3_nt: TGCGCCAGCAGCTTGATTACGACTAGCGGGGGGACCATAGCCAAAAACATTCAGTACTTC; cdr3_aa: CASSLITTSGGTIAKNIQYF